This T cell receptor beta chain was obtained from a study of blood T cell repertoires in COVID-19. At the level of the study: There were acute and convalescent COVID-19 samples, and they came from the United States, Italy and Spain. T cells, B-cell-depleted T cells, or PBMCs provided the cDNA or gDNA that served as material.

As handled by the study authors: Reference gene primer amplification gave nucleated cell count estimates. Assay used: immunoSEQ multiplex PCR; TCRdb lists only in-frame clones, some missing. That table gives V, J and clone size, and the DNA gave D and trimming. The sample has around 260,000 clones, roughly 80% seen once. This clone was seen more than once but under ten times. The germline V gene encodes CDR1 SNHLY and CDR2 FYNNEI. The CDR3 is 15 residues long. The V end was cut by 5 bases, the J end by 2 bases, with 15 bases between. This rearrangement joins TRBV2 to TRBJ1-1; D gene uncertain. The TCR was taken from a woman aged 45-60 years who had recovered from COVID-19. Sequencing was done on a sample of peripheral blood. The CDR3 DNA is TGTGCCAGCAGTAAAAACAGCGGTCAAAACACTGAAGCTTTCTTT. This translates into CASSKNSGQNTEAFF.